These T cell receptor beta chains were read from a single sample in a study of blood T cell repertoires in COVID-19. TCRdb keeps only in-frame clones here, not all; method: immunoSEQ multiplex PCR. The sample contains some 390,000 clones, nearly 90% of which appear only once. Sequencing was done on a sample of PBMCs or T cells enriched from blood (not recorded which). Every receptor here comes from a woman aged 25 to 39 who had recovered from COVID-19. CDR3s include the opening cysteine and the closing phenylalanine or tryptophan. Fields, in order: CDR3 protein, CDR3 length, V gene.

CDR3: CASSVGQGSYEQYF
length: 14
V: TRBV11-1

CDR3: CASSLGGLGEKLFF
length: 14
V: TRBV7-2

CDR3: CASSQLVYTGELFF
length: 14
V: TRBV4-1

CDR3: CASSQGQGAGKQPQHF
length: 16
V: TRBV28

CDR3: CASRGPNQPQHF
length: 12
V: TRBV28

CDR3: CASSLLDRSIQYF
length: 13
V: TRBV12-3/TRBV12-4

CDR3: CSVEMYARVSYNEQFF
length: 16
V: TRBV29-1

CDR3: CASSFSGNEQFF
length: 12
V: TRBV7-9

CDR3: CAISNINTEAFF
length: 12
V: TRBV10-3

CDR3: CASSLVSGLHNEQFF
length: 15
V: TRBV5-1

CDR3: CASRETDRGSHYEQYF
length: 16
V: TRBV6-1

CDR3: CASSRSTTGRQNTEAFF
length: 17
V: TRBV9

CDR3: CAWSVNRNGGYTF
length: 13
V: TRBV30

CDR3: CASSQVYGYEQYF
length: 13
V: TRBV3-1/TRBV3-2

CDR3: CASSLGTRFSGNTIYF
length: 16
V: TRBV5-4

CDR3: CSAGTDTYEQYF
length: 12
V: TRBV29-1

CDR3: CASAPGGRNTEAFF
length: 14
V: TRBV19

CDR3: CLPWGDLFKYGYTF
length: 14
V: TRBV24-1